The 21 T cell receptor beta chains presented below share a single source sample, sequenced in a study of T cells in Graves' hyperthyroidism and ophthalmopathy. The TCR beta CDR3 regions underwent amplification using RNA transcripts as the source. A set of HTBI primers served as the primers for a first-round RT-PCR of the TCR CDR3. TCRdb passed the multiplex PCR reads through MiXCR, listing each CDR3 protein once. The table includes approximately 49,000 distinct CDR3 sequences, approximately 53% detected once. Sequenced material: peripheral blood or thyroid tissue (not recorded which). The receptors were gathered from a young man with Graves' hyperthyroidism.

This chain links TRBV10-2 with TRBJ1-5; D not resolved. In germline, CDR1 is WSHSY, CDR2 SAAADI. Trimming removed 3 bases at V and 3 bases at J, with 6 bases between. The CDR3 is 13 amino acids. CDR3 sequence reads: CASSEGYNQPQHF. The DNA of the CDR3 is TGCGCCAGCAGTGAAGGCTACAATCAGCCCCAGCATTTT.

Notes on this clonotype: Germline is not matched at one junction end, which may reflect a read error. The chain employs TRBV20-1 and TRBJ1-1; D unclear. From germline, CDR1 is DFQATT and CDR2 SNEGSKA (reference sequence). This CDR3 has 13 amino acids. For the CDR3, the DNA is TGCAGTGCTAGTCATCCCAAGAACACTGGAGCTTTCTTT. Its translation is CSASHPKNTGAFF.

This CDR3 is CAISPDRGAESEDYF. The CDR3 nucleotides read TGTGCCATCAGCCCCGACAGGGGTGCGGAGAGCGAGGATTACTTC. This rearrangement joins TRBV10-3 to TRBJ2-7; 8 bases match TRBD1. The CDR3 extends over 15 amino acids. Germline V gives CDR1 ENHRY, CDR2 SYGVKD. With V trimmed by 6 bases and J by 13 bases, 20 bases remained unmatched.

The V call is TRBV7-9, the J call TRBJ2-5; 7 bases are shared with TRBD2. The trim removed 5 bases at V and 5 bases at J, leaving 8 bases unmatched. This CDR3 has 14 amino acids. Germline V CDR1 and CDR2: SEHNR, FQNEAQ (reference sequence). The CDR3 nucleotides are TGTGCCAGCAGCCGGGAGGCGTCGGGCGAGACCCAGTACTTC. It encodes CASSREASGETQYF.

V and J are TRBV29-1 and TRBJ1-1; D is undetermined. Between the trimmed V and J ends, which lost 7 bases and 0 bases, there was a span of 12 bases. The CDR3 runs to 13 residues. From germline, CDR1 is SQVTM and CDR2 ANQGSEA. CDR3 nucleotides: TGCAGCGCCGGCGCACACTTGAACACTGAAGCTTTCTTT. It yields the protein CSAGAHLNTEAFF.

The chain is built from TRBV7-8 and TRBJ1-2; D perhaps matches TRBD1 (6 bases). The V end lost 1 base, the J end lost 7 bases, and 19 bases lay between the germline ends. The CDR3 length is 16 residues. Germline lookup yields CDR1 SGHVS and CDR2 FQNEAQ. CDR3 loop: CASSLVGSRGASGYTF. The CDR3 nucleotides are TGTGCCAGCAGCTTAGTTGGGTCACGGGGGGCGTCTGGCTACACCTTC.

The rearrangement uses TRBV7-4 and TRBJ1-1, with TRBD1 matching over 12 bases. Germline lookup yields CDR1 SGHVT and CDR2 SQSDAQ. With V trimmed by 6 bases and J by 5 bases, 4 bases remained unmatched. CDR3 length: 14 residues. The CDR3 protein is CASRGTGGPTEAFF. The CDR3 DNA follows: TGTGCCAGCAGGGGGACAGGGGGCCCAACTGAAGCTTTCTTT.

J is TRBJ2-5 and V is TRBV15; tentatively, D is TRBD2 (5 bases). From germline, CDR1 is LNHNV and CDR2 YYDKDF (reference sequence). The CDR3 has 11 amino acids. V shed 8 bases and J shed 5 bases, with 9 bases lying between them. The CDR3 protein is CATSERETQYF. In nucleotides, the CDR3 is TGTGCCACCTCGGAGCGGGAGACCCAGTACTTC.

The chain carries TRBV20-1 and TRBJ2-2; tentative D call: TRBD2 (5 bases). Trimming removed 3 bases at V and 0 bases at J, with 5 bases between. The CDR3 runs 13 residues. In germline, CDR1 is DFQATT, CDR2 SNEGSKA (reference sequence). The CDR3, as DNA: TGCAGTGCTAGCGGGACGAACACCGGGGAGCTGTTTTTT. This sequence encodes CSASGTNTGELFF.

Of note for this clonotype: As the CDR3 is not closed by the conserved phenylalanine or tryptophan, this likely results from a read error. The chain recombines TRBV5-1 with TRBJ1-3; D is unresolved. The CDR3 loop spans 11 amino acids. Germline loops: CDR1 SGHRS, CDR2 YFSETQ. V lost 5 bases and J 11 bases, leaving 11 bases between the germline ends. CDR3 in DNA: TGCGCCAGCAGAGGCCTGGTGTCCATATATCTT. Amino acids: CASRGLVSIYL.

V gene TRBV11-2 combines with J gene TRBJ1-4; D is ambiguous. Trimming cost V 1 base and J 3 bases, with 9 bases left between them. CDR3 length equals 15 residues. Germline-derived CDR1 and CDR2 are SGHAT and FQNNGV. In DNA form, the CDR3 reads TGTGCCAGCAGCTTAGTCTGGACCGCTAATGAAAAACTGTTTTTT. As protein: CASSLVWTANEKLFF.

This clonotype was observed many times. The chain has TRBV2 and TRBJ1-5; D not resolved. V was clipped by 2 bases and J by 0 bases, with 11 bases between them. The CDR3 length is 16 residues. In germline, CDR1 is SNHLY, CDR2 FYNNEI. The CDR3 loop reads CASSEPVHSSNQPQHF. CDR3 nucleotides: TGTGCCAGCAGTGAACCCGTCCATTCTAGCAATCAGCCCCAGCATTTT.

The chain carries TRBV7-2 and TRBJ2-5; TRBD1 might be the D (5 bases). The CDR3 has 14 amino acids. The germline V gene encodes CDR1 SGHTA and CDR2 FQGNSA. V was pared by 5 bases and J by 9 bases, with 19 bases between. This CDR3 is CASSVTGVNQPQYF. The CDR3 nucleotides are TGTGCCAGCAGCGTTACAGGAGTCAATCAGCCCCAGTACTTC.

The CDR3 here is CASSETSTGLLGTEAFF. The CDR3 coding sequence is TGTGCCAGCAGTGAAACGAGTACAGGGCTACTGGGGACTGAAGCTTTCTTT. The chain combines TRBV6-4 with TRBJ1-1; D perhaps matches TRBD1 (6 bases). Germline values: CDR1 MRHNA, CDR2 SNTAGT. CDR3 size: 17 residues. V was shortened by 3 bases and J by 5 bases, with 22 bases between the two germline ends.

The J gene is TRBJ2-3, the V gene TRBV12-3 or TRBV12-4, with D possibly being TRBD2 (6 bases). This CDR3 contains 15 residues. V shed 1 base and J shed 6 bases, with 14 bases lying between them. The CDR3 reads CASSLGVGSFDTQYF. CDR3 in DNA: TGTGCCAGCAGTTTAGGGGTCGGGAGTTTTGATACGCAGTATTTT.

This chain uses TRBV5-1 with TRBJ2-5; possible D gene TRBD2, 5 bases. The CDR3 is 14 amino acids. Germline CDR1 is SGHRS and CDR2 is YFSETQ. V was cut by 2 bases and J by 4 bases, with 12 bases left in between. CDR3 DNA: TGCGCCAGCAGCTTTGGGGTCCGGGGAGAGACCCAGTACTTC. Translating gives CASSFGVRGETQYF.

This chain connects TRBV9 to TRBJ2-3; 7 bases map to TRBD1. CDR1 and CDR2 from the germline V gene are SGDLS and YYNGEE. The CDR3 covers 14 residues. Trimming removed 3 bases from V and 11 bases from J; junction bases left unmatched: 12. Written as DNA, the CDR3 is TGTGCCAGCAGCGGTACAGGGGTGGGATACGAGCAGTATTTT. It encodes CASSGTGVGYEQYF.

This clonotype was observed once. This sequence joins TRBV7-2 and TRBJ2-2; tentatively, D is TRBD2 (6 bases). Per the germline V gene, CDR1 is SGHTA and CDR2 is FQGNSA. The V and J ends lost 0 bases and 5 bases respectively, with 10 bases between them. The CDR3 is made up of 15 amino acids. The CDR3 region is CASSLAGGGTGELFF. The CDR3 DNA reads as TGTGCCAGCAGCTTAGCGGGAGGTGGGACCGGGGAGCTGTTTTTT.

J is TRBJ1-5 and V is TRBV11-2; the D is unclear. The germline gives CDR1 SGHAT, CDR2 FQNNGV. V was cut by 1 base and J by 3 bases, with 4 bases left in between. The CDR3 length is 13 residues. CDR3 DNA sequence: TGTGCCAGCAGCTTAGGTCTCAATCAGCCCCAGCATTTT. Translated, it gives CASSLGLNQPQHF.

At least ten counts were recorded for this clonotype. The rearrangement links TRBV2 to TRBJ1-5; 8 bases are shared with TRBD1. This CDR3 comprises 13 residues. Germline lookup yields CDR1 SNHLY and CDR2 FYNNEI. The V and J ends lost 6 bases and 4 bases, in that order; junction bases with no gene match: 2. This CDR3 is CASRDRENQPQHF. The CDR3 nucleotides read TGTGCCAGCAGGGACAGGGAGAATCAGCCCCAGCATTTT.

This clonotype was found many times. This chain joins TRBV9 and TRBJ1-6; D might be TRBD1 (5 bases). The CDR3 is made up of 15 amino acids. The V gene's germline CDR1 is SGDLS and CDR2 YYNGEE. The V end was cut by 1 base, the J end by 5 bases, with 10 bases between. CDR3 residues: CASSVREQDNSPLHF. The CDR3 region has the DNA TGTGCCAGCAGCGTAAGGGAACAGGATAATTCACCCCTCCACTTT.